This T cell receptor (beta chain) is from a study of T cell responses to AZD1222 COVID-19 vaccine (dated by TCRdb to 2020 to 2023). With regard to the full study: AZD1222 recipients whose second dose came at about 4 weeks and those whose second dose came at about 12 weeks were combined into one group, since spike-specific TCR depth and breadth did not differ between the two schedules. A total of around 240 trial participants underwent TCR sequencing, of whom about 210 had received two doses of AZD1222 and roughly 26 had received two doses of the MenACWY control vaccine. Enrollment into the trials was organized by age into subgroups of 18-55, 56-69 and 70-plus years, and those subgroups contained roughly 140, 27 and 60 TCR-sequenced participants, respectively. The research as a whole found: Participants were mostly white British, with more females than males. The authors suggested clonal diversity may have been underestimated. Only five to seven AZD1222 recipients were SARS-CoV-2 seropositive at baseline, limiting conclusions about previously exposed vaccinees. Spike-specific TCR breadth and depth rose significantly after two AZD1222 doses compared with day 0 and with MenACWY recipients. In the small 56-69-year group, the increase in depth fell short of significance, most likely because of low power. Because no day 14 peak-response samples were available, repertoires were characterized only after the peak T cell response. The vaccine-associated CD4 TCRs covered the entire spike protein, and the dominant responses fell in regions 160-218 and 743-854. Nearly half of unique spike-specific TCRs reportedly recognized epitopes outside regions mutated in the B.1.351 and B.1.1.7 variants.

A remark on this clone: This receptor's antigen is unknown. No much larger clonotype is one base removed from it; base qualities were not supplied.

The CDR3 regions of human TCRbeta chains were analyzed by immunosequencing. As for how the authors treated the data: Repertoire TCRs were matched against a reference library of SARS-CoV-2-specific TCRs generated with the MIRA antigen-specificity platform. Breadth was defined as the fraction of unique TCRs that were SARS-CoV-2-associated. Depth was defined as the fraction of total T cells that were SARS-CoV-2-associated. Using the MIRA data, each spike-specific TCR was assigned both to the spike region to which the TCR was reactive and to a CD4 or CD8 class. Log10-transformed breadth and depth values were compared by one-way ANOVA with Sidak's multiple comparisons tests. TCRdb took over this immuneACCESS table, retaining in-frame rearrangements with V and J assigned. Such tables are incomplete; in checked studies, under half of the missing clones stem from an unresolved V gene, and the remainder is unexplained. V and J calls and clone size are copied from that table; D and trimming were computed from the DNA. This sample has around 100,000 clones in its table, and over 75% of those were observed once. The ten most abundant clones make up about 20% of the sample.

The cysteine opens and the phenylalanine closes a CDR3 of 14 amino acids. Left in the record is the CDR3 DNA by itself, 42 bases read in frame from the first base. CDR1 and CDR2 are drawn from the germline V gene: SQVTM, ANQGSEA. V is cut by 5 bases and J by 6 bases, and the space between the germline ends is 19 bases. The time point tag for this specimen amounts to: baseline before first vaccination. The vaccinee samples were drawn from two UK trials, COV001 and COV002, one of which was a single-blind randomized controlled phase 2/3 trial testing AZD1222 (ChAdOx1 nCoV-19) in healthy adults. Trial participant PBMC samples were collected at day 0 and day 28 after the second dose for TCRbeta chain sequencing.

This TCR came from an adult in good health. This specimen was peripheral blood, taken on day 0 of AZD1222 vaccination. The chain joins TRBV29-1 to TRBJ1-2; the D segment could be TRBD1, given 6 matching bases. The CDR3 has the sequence CSVHTTGPEDGYTF. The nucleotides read TGCAGCGTTCATACAACAGGGCCGGAGGATGGCTACACCTTC.